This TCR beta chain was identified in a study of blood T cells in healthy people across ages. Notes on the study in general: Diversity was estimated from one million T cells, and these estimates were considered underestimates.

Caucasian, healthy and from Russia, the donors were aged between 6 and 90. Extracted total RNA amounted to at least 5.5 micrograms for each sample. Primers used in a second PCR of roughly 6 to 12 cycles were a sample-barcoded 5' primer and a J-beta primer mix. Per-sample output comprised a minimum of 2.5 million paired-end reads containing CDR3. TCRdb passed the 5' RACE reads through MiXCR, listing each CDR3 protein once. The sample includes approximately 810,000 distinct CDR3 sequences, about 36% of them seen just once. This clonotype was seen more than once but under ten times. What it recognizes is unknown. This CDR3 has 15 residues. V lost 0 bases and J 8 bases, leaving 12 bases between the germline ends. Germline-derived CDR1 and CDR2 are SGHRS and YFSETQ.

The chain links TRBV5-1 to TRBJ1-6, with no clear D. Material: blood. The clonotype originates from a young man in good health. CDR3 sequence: CASSLVGKEDSPLHF. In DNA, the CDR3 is TGCGCCAGCAGCTTGGTCGGGAAGGAAGATTCACCCCTCCACTTT.